Below, one TCR beta chain is given with its context. Its target antigen remains unknown. The record has no base qualities; no much larger clone is one base away. V is pared back by 2 bases and J by 3 bases, with 8 bases lying between the germline termini. From the cysteine up to the phenylalanine, the CDR3 has a length of 14 residues. Left in the record is the CDR3 DNA by itself, 42 bases read in frame from the first base. The germline V gene encodes CDR1 MNHGY and CDR2 SAAAGT. The label giving this sample's treatment or condition can be read as: preoperative locoregional IRX-2 cytokine immunotherapy. The samples were obtained from a phase Ib study that tested preoperative, locoregional IRX-2 cytokine immunotherapy designed to prime immune responses. The donors were early-stage breast cancer patients who were given IRX-2 prior to surgery. This entry comes from a study of preoperative IRX-2 immunotherapy in early breast cancer (dated by TCRdb to the late 2010s).

The protocol used for the library was the immunoSEQ multiplex PCR assay. Not all clones reach the TCRdb copy of this immuneACCESS table, which keeps in-frame sequences only. Checked studies attribute under half of the gap to unresolved V genes and leave the rest unexplained. Within this sample are around 30,000 clones, with roughly 87% of them counted one time only. The top ten constitute around 2.5% of the sample. This clonotype originated in a human donor with breast cancer. Material: lymph node tissue, obtained from a patient treated with IRX-2 immunotherapy. The rearrangement joined TRBV6-8 to TRBJ1-5; the D gene identity is not certain. The nucleotide sequence is given as TGTGCCAGCAGTTACGGGCCTATCAATCAGCCCCAGCATTTT. It translates as CASSYGPINQPQHF.